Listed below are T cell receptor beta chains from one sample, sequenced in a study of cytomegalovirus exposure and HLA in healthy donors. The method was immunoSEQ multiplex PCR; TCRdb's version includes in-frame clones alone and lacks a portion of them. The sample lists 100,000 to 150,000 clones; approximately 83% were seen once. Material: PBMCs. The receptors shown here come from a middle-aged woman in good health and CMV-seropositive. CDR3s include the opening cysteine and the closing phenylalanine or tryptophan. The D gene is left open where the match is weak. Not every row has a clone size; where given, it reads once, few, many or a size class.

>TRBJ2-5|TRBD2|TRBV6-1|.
CASSHSGRETQYF
TGTGCCAGCAGTCATAGCGGGAGGGAGACCCAGTACTTC
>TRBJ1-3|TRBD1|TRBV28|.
CASRPQGAEGNTIYF
TGTGCCAGCAGGCCACAGGGGGCGGAAGGAAACACCATATATTTT
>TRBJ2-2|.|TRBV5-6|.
CASSIPPGSYTGELFF
TGTGCCAGCAGTATTCCTCCCGGGAGTTACACCGGGGAGCTGTTTTTT
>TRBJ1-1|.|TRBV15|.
CATSIRQDTEAFF
TGTGCCACCAGCATCAGACAGGACACTGAAGCTTTCTTT
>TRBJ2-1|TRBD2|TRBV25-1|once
CASSAGTSGPYNEQFF
TGTGCCAGCAGTGCAGGGACTAGCGGGCCCTACAATGAGCAGTTCTTC
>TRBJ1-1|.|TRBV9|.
CASSVGGGAWNTEAFF
TGTGCCAGCAGCGTAGGAGGAGGGGCCTGGAACACTGAAGCTTTCTTT
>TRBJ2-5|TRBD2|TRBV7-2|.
CASSLDRTRKGGQYF
TGTGCCAGCAGCTTAGATCGGACTAGAAAGGGTGGCCAGTACTTC
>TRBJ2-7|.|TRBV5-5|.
CASSIPRGHEQYF
TGTGCCAGCAGCATCCCCAGGGGCCACGAGCAGTACTTC
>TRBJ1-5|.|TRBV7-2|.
CASSFDSLNSNQPQHF
TGTGCCAGCAGCTTCGACAGTTTAAATAGCAATCAGCCCCAGCATTTT
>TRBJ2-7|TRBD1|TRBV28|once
CASSPGQGSYEQYF
TGTGCCAGCAGTCCCGGACAGGGCTCCTACGAGCAGTACTTC
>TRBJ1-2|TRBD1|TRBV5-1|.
CASSPYRQGGSYGYTF
TGCGCCAGCAGCCCGTACCGACAGGGGGGGAGCTATGGCTACACCTTC
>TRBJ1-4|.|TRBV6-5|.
CASRPTVDSLEKLFF
TGTGCCAGCAGACCGACGGTCGACAGTCTTGAAAAACTGTTTTTT
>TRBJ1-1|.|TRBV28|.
CASAPLTGNTEAFF
TGTGCCAGCGCCCCGTTGACAGGTAACACTGAAGCTTTCTTT
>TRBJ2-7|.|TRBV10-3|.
CAISDTDYEQYF
TGTGCCATCAGTGACACAGACTACGAGCAGTACTTC
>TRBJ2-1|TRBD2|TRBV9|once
CASSSGTSDEQFF
TGTGCCAGCAGCTCCGGGACTAGCGATGAGCAGTTCTTC
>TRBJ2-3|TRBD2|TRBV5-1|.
CASTDWASGGTDTQYF
TGCGCCAGCACCGATTGGGCTAGCGGGGGCACAGATACGCAGTATTTT
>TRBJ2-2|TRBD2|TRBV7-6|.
CASSFRLAGGPGNTGELFF
TGTGCCAGCAGTTTCAGACTAGCGGGAGGGCCGGGAAACACCGGGGAGCTGTTTTTT
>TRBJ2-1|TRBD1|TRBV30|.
CAWRSGQLSYNEQFF
TGTGCCTGGAGATCGGGACAGCTCTCCTACAATGAGCAGTTCTTC
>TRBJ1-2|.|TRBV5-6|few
CASSFMENSYGYTF
TGTGCCAGCAGCTTCATGGAGAATTCCTATGGCTACACCTTC
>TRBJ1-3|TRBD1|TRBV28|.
CASSHGTGGNTIYF
TGTGCCAGCAGTCACGGGACAGGGGGAAACACCATATATTTT
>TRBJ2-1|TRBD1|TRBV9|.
CASSPRQGMNDEQFF
TGTGCCAGCAGCCCCCGACAGGGAATGAACGATGAGCAGTTCTTC
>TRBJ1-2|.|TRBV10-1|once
CASSWLGVGSYGYTF
TGCGCCAGCAGCTGGCTCGGGGTGGGGAGCTATGGCTACACCTTC
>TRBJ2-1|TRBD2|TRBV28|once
CASSYTSGRGGEQFF
TGTGCCAGCAGTTACACTAGCGGGAGAGGGGGTGAGCAGTTCTTC
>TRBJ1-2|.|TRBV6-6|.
CASSYTDYGYTF
TGTGCCAGCAGTTATACAGACTATGGCTACACCTTC
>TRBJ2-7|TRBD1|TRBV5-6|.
CASSQGTGEQYF
TGTGCCAGCAGCCAAGGGACAGGGGAGCAGTACTTC
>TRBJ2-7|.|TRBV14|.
CASSQLGFISYEQYF
TGTGCCAGCAGCCAACTAGGCTTTATCTCCTACGAGCAGTACTTC
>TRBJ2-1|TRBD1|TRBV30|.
CAWSKDRGLRNEQFF
TGTGCCTGGAGTAAGGACAGGGGGCTAAGGAATGAGCAGTTCTTC
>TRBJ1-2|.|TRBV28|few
CASRSYFQGINYGYTF
TGTGCCAGCAGGAGTTATTTTCAGGGGATCAACTATGGCTACACCTTC
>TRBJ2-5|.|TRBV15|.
CATGLARGTQYF
TGTGCCACCGGTCTCGCCCGGGGGACCCAGTACTTC
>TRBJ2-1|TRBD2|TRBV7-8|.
CASGPGGSGNEQFF
TGTGCCAGCGGACCGGGGGGAAGTGGTAATGAGCAGTTCTTC
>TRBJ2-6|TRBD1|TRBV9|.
CASSLSYRDRGSGANVLTF
TGTGCCAGCAGCCTATCATACCGGGACAGGGGTTCTGGGGCCAACGTCCTGACTTTC
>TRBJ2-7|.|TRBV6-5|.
CASSYSGPPSEQYF
TGTGCCAGCAGTTACTCGGGGCCTCCGAGTGAGCAGTACTTC
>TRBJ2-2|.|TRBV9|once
CASTPSTGELFF
TGTGCCAGCACTCCGAGCACCGGGGAGCTGTTTTTT
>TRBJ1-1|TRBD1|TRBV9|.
CASSVFGAGGANTEAFF
TGTGCCAGCAGCGTATTTGGGGCAGGGGGCGCGAACACTGAAGCTTTCTTT
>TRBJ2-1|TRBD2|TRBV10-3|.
CAISERTSGILYNEQFF
TGTGCCATCAGTGAGAGGACTAGCGGGATTCTTTACAATGAGCAGTTCTTC
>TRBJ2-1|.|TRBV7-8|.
CASSPQTSEQFF
TGTGCCAGCAGCCCCCAGACTAGTGAGCAGTTCTTC
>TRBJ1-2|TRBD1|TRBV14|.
CASSRPDRAGGYTF
TGTGCCAGCAGCCGCCCCGACAGGGCTGGCGGCTACACCTTC
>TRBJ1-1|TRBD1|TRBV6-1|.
CASRRGQTNTEAFF
TGTGCCAGCAGGAGGGGACAGACGAACACTGAAGCTTTCTTT
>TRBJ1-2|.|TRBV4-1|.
CASSQVGGGVYGYTF
TGCGCCAGCAGCCAAGTCGGGGGGGGCGTCTATGGCTACACCTTC
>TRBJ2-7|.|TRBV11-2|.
CASSLDGDYEQYF
TGTGCCAGCAGCTTAGACGGGGACTACGAGCAGTACTTC
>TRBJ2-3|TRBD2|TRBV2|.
CASSSTSGRADTQYF
TGTGCCAGCAGCTCGACTAGCGGGAGGGCCGATACGCAGTATTTT